One T cell receptor (beta chain) is described in this entry. As yet, its antigen is unknown. Germline V gene lookup returns CDR1 LNHDA and CDR2 SQIVND (reference sequence). There are 15 residues in the CDR3. Trimming took 3 bases from V and 2 from J, leaving 10 bases between them. Sequencing used immunoSEQ multiplex PCR; TCRdb keeps in-frame clones, though not all of them. The sample has about 690,000 clones; about 90% are singletons. This record belongs to a study of shared clonotypes between healthy human individuals. Study-wide results and limits: When compared with the clonotypes that were shared by all four sorted-subset donors, the non-shared clonotypes turned out to have lower generation probabilities. Naive subsets usually exceeded memory subsets in estimated richness.

This sequence joins TRBV19 and TRBJ2-2; possible D gene TRBD1, 6 bases. The receptor's source is a man aged 18 to 30 in good health. Some clones in this sample may be carry-over from other donors' samples. The sequenced sample consisted of memory CD8+ T cells from PBMCs. Stated subset: CD45RO+ cells pooled with CCR7-negative TemRA cells. In nucleotides, the CDR3 is TGTGCCAGTAGTATGACCAGGGGTAACACCGGGGAGCTGTTTTTT. Protein: CASSMTRGNTGELFF. Complete variable domain (other parts from reference TRBV19 and TRBJ2-2): DGGITQSPKYLFRKEGQNVTLSCEQNLNHDAMYWYRQDPGQGLRLIYYSQIVNDFQKGDIAEGYSVSREKKESFPLTVTSAQKNPTAFYLCASSMTRGNTGELFFGEGSRLTVL.